This TCR beta chain was sequenced in a study of T cell repertoires in cytomegalovirus infection (dated by TCRdb to the late 2010s). For the study in its entirety: Peptide stimulations targeted recently identified HLA-C-restricted CMV epitopes, whose presentation resists viral immunomodulation, together with well-studied HLA-B-restricted epitopes. Donor HLA type was relevant to the analysis, because carriage of CMV infection together with the matching HLA type was indicated by public TCR beta signatures. What the work shows at the level of the full study, not this receptor alone: Cumulative frequency of public TCR beta family members discriminated carriers of CMV infection plus the relevant HLA type in this cohort and an independent roughly 330-donor cohort. The ex vivo response was dominated by HLA-C-restricted CMV-specific TCR beta clonotypes, which also provided the single most frequent clonotype in two of eight donors.

This clonotype occurred a few times. It lacks a known antigen. Per-base quality was not reported, and no clone a single base away is much larger than it. The sequencer was an Illumina HiSeq 1500. The raw public data were reprocessed by TCRdb itself: fastp quality trimming at Q25, MiXCR clonotype calling, in-frame beta chains only. Rows are unified per CDR3 protein, each entry keeping the most common DNA and genes. Across this sample there are some 120,000 distinct CDR3 sequences, with approximately 30% seen only once. About 53% of the sample goes to the ten largest clones. The sample's treatment or condition label is to be understood as: in vitro stimulation with specific CMV peptide epitopes to enrich CMV-specific T cells. V lost 5 bases and J lost 4 bases; the stretch between them is 14 bases long. Counted from cysteine to phenylalanine, this CDR3 has 14 amino acids. Here the CDR3 DNA is all that survives: 42 bases in frame from base 1. The germline V gene (reference sequence) gives CDR1 as MNHEY and CDR2 as SMNVEV.

This TCR was recovered from a human donor in good health (CMV status not recorded). Some clones in this sample may be carry-over from other donors' samples. The chain joins TRBV27 to TRBJ1-2, with TRBD1 tentatively as D gene (5 bases match). The sample here was CD8+ T cells from cultured PBMCs, taken from culture after CMV antigen stimulation. CDR3 region: CASSGKGLFYGYTF. The sequenced DNA: TGTGCCAGCAGTGGGAAGGGACTGTTCTATGGCTACACCTTC.